This entry lists 12 T cell receptor beta chains sequenced from one sample in a study of blood T cell repertoires in COVID-19. TCRdb's copy holds only in-frame clones and misses some; the assay was immunoSEQ multiplex PCR. The data show more than 300,000 clones, 70% to 90% seen once. Sequencing input: PBMCs or T cells enriched from blood (not recorded which). These receptors came from a young woman who had recovered from COVID-19.

In its sample, this clone was seen once. The CDR3 sequence is CAWNRAGSYEQYF. The DNA for the CDR3 is TGTGCCTGGAATAGAGCGGGCTCCTACGAGCAGTACTTC. This sequence joins TRBV30 and TRBJ2-7; TRBD2 might be the D (6 bases). The CDR3 covers 13 residues. V shed 4 bases and J shed 0 bases, with 10 bases lying between them. Germline lookup yields CDR1 GTSNPN and CDR2 SVGIG (reference sequence).

This clone was seen just once. The CDR3 spells CASSQSSGNNSPLHF. CDR3 bases: TGCGCCAGCAGCCAATCGAGCGGAAATAATTCACCCCTCCACTTT. J is TRBJ1-6 and V is TRBV4-1; D is unresolved. This CDR3 has 15 residues. V was pared by 2 bases and J by 5 bases, with 10 bases between. Germline V gives CDR1 MGHRA, CDR2 YSYEKL.

V gene TRBV6-2 or TRBV6-3 combines with J gene TRBJ2-1; 9 bases agree with TRBD1. Germline lookup yields CDR1 MNHEY and CDR2 SVGEGT. There are 16 residues in the CDR3. J lost 6 bases, V lost 2 bases, and 8 bases had no gene match. The CDR3 loop is CASSYSRTGDRNEQFF. Here the CDR3 DNA reads TGTGCCAGCAGTTACAGTAGGACAGGGGACCGCAATGAGCAGTTCTTC.

This chain joins TRBV19 and TRBJ1-2, with 8 bases fitting TRBD1. The CDR3 contains 14 residues. Germline assignment: CDR1 LNHDA and CDR2 SQIVND (reference sequence). V trimming: 6 bases; J trimming: 4 bases; junction bases outside the gene matches: 7. CDR3 loop: CASRETGAPYGYTF. CDR3 nucleotides: TGTGCCAGTAGAGAGACAGGGGCCCCCTATGGCTACACCTTC.

This clone was detected a few times. This rearrangement joins TRBV3-1 (or the pseudogene TRBV3-2) to TRBJ1-2; 10 nucleotides align to TRBD1. CDR1 and CDR2 from the germline V gene are LGHDT and YNNKEL (reference sequence). CDR3 length: 15 residues. Trimming at V came to 4 bases and at J to 7 bases, leaving 9 bases not matched to a gene. CDR3 DNA sequence: TGTGCCAGCAGCCTCGACAGGGGGCTTAATTTTGGCTACACCTTC. Translated, it gives CASSLDRGLNFGYTF.

The chain is built from TRBV25-1 and TRBJ2-3; D is unresolved. The CDR3 sequence is 12 residues long. Per germline, CDR1 MGHDK and CDR2 SYGVNS. V lost 4 bases and J 2 bases, leaving 4 bases between the germline ends. The CDR3 is CASSGLTDTQYF. The CDR3 nucleotides read TGTGCCAGCAGTGGTCTCACAGATACGCAGTATTTT.

Here the CDR3 DNA reads TGCAGCGTTGAAGTTAGGACAGGGGGGACCCCCACAGATACGCAGTATTTT. This translates into CSVEVRTGGTPTDTQYF. The chain recombines TRBV29-1 with TRBJ2-3; 10 positions agree with TRBD1. This CDR3 is built from 17 residues. With 1 base clipped from V and 2 bases from J, the junction kept 9 bases outside the gene matches. Germline V CDR1 and CDR2: SQVTM, ANQGSEA.

The chain couples TRBV19 to TRBJ2-3; 9 nucleotides match TRBD1. The J segment lost 3 bases and the V segment lost 6 bases, leaving 10 bases of the junction unmatched. Germline values: CDR1 LNHDA, CDR2 SQIVND (reference sequence). This CDR3 region has 16 residues. The CDR3 nucleotides are TGTGCCAGTAGCGTTCGAACCGGACAGGGGACAGATACGCAGTATTTT. Translated: CASSVRTGQGTDTQYF.

V gene TRBV19 combines with J gene TRBJ1-2; D is unclear. The CDR3 is 14 residues long. The V gene's germline CDR1 is LNHDA and CDR2 SQIVND (reference sequence). V was cut by 7 bases and J by 4 bases, with 16 bases left in between. The CDR3 reads CASTKETEIYGYTF. CDR3 nucleotides: TGTGCCAGTACCAAGGAAACAGAAATCTATGGCTACACCTTC. The full variable domain, rest sourced from reference TRBV19 and TRBJ1-2, is DGGITQSPKYLFRKEGQNVTLSCEQNLNHDAMYWYRQDPGQGLRLIYYSQIVNDFQKGDIAEGYSVSREKKESFPLTVTSAQKNPTAFYLCASTKETEIYGYTFGSGTRLTVV.

This chain links TRBV10-3 with TRBJ2-7; 8 bases map to TRBD1. Germline values: CDR1 ENHRY, CDR2 SYGVKD. This CDR3 is built from 15 residues. V trimming: 4 bases; J trimming: 2 bases; junction bases outside the gene matches: 7. Here the CDR3 DNA reads TGTGCCATCAGTGCAGGGGGCGCCTTGACCTACGAGCAGTACTTC. Translation: CAISAGGALTYEQYF.

This clone occurred once. The chain employs TRBV7-2 and TRBJ2-7, with TRBD1 matching over 7 bases. This CDR3 is 18 amino acids long. V dropped 1 base and J dropped 0; count of bases not matched to a gene: 12. Germline V gene lookup returns CDR1 SGHTA and CDR2 FQGNSA. CDR3 sequence (DNA): TGTGCCAGCAGCTTAGAGCAGACAGGGCCGACTGACTCCTACGAGCAGTACTTC. Protein product: CASSLEQTGPTDSYEQYF.

The V gene is TRBV5-5, the J gene TRBJ2-2, with D perhaps matching TRBD2 (5 bases). The CDR3 is made up of 16 amino acids. Germline V CDR1 and CDR2: SGHKS, YYEKEE (reference sequence). Trimming took off 0 bases at V and 2 bases at J, with 11 bases between the two ends. The CDR3 bases are TGTGCCAGCAGCTTGGGGCTAGCCCTTAACACCGGGGAGCTGTTTTTT. Protein product: CASSLGLALNTGELFF. Full variable domain (missing parts from reference TRBV5-5 and TRBJ2-2): DAGVTQSPTHLIKTRGQQVTLRCSPISGHKSVSWYQQVLGQGPQFIFQYYEKEERGRGNFPDRFSARQFPNYSSELNVNALLLGDSALYLCASSLGLALNTGELFFGEGSRLTVL.